These 9 T cell receptor beta chains were sequenced from one sample in a study of blood T cell repertoires in COVID-19. Here immunoSEQ multiplex PCR was the method, and the copy in TCRdb shows in-frame clones only, minus some. The data show approximately 270,000 clones, around nine tenths seen once. The sequenced sample was peripheral blood. These receptors all stem from a man aged 45-65 years with acute or convalescent COVID-19.

This chain links TRBV6-6 with TRBJ2-3; 15 nucleotides line up with TRBD2. The CDR3 has 17 amino acids. Trimming took 5 bases from V and 2 from J; bases not matched to a gene: 5. From germline, CDR1 is MNHNY and CDR2 SVGAGI (reference sequence). The CDR3 reads CASSRRTSGGATDTQYF. The CDR3 DNA reads as TGTGCCAGCAGTCGTCGGACTAGCGGGGGGGCCACAGATACGCAGTATTTT.

The sample holds one count of this clone. The CDR3 spells CASRDSSSLQYF. Here the CDR3 DNA reads TGTGCCAGCAGGGACAGCTCATCATTACAGTACTTC. The chain is built from TRBV12-3 or TRBV12-4 and TRBJ2-5; possibly TRBD1 for D (6 bases). The length of the CDR3 is 12 residues. The V end lost 6 bases, the J end lost 11 bases, and 16 bases lay between the germline ends.

V usage is TRBV2 and J usage is TRBJ2-3; 10 nucleotides align to TRBD2. V lost 4 bases to trimming and J lost 4 bases; unmatched junction nucleotides: 5. The CDR3 covers 15 residues. Germline lookup yields CDR1 SNHLY and CDR2 FYNNEI. In DNA, the CDR3 is TGTGCCAGCAGTGGAGCGGGGGGGATCCCAGATACGCAGTATTTT. It specifies CASSGAGGIPDTQYF.

As to this clone: Different DNA sequences within this sample yield the same CDR3. This rearrangement joins TRBV12-3 or TRBV12-4 to TRBJ1-5, with a weak D call TRBD1 (6 bases). The V and J ends lost 6 bases and 6 bases respectively, with 9 bases between them. The CDR3 has 12 amino acids. CDR3 protein: CASSLRGQPQHF. As DNA, the CDR3 is TGTGCCAGCAGCCTCAGGGGTCAGCCCCAGCATTTT.

This clone was seen a few times. The chain uses TRBV5-1 and TRBJ1-5, with unresolved D. CDR1 is SGHRS and CDR2 is YFSETQ in the germline V gene. The CDR3 is made up of 13 amino acids. The V end was cut by 0 bases, the J end by 4 bases, with 5 bases between. The CDR3 here is CASSLESNQPQHF. In nucleotides, the CDR3 is TGCGCCAGCAGCTTGGAATCTAATCAGCCCCAGCATTTT.

The genes are TRBV20-1 and TRBJ1-1; D gene ambiguous. Trimming pared 6 bases from V and 0 bases from J, leaving 2 bases between. Per germline, CDR1 DFQATT and CDR2 SNEGSKA (reference sequence). The CDR3 is 10 amino acids. CDR3 in amino acids: CSALNTEAFF. CDR3 in DNA: TGCAGTGCCTTGAACACTGAAGCTTTCTTT.

CDR3 sequence reads: CASSQVRFGQVGQAFF. CDR3 coding DNA: TGTGCCAGCAGCCAAGTCAGATTCGGACAGGTTGGGCAAGCTTTCTTT. This sequence joins TRBV14 and TRBJ1-1, with 7 bases that match TRBD1. V dropped 1 base and J dropped 9; count of bases not matched to a gene: 14. In germline, CDR1 is SGHDN, CDR2 FVKESK. The CDR3 runs to 16 residues. Drawing the rest from reference TRBV14 and TRBJ1-1, the complete variable domain is EAGVTQFPSHSVIEKGQTVTLRCDPISGHDNLYWYRRVMGKEIKFLLHFVKESKQDESGMPNNRFLAERTGGTYSTLKVQPAELEDSGVYFCASSQVRFGQVGQAFFGQGTRLTVV.

This clone came up once. The chain recombines TRBV5-6 with TRBJ1-5, with 8 bases lining up with TRBD1. With V trimmed by 2 bases and J by 6 bases, 10 bases remained unmatched. Germline loops: CDR1 SGHDT, CDR2 YYEEEE. The CDR3 sequence is 16 residues long. CDR3 nucleotides: TGTGCCAGCAGCTTCTTGTGGCAGGGGGCGAGTCAGCCCCAGCATTTT. It is translated as CASSFLWQGASQPQHF.

For the CDR3, the DNA is TGTGCCAGCAGCCGGGGACTACAAGAGACCCAGTACTTC. Its translation: CASSRGLQETQYF. The chain links TRBV7-3 to TRBJ2-5, with TRBD2 identical over 7 bases. The germline V gene encodes CDR1 SGHTA and CDR2 FQGTGA. J gave up 2 bases and V 5 bases, and 2 bases lay outside the gene matches. There are 13 residues in the CDR3.